This is a list of T cell receptor beta chains from one sample in a study of control samples from healthy donors and cancer patients. The method was immunoSEQ multiplex PCR; TCRdb's version includes in-frame clones alone and lacks a portion of them. The profile shows hundreds of thousands of clones, over 75% of them singletons. The sample was PBMCs. These receptors came from a man aged 35 to 55 with head and neck cancer. Each CDR3 is given without its conserved first and last residue.

CDR3: SVEETGLSNEQF; V: TRBV29-1; J: TRBJ2-1
CDR3: ASSPFLKGSATNEKLF; V: TRBV4-3; J: TRBJ1-4
CDR3: ASSLRRAGGNTIY; V: TRBV7-2; J: TRBJ1-3
CDR3: SVEVGGTDTQY; V: TRBV29-1; J: TRBJ2-3
CDR3: ASSQGSLGAF; V: TRBV3-1/TRBV3-2; J: TRBJ1-1
CDR3: ASSLSRYAPTYEQY; V: TRBV27; J: TRBJ2-7
CDR3: ATRQRGLNTEAF; V: TRBV15; J: TRBJ1-1
CDR3: ASSQDDRAYNEQF; V: TRBV3-1/TRBV3-2; J: TRBJ2-1
CDR3: ASSLGENLPLH; V: TRBV13; J: TRBJ1-6
CDR3: ASRDSSQSGYT; V: TRBV10-2; J: TRBJ1-2
CDR3: AWSGPGKKGDEKLF; V: TRBV30; J: TRBJ1-4
CDR3: ASSILGPNTGELF; V: TRBV19; J: TRBJ2-2
CDR3: ASSISPRAEAF; V: TRBV19; J: TRBJ1-1
CDR3: ASSLAGTSYNEQF; V: TRBV5-4; J: TRBJ2-1
CDR3: ASSLSSKGEQY; V: TRBV7-3; J: TRBJ2-7
CDR3: AWSGAGRYPTVQY; V: TRBV30; J: TRBJ2-7
CDR3: ASSLTGGEGNQPQH; V: TRBV7-2; J: TRBJ1-5
CDR3: ASSGDSTRTYEQY; V: TRBV2; J: TRBJ2-7
CDR3: ASSISQDTYEQY; V: TRBV19; J: TRBJ2-7
CDR3: ASSSRGWSYEQY; V: TRBV11-2; J: TRBJ2-7
CDR3: ASSLNSGRAGELF; V: TRBV6-5; J: TRBJ2-2
CDR3: AWIRDRGRYYGYT; V: TRBV30; J: TRBJ1-2
CDR3: ASSSQGGGDSPLH; V: TRBV6-4; J: TRBJ1-6
CDR3: ASSGLEQETQY; V: TRBV2; J: TRBJ2-5
CDR3: ATTRGTSTDTQY; V: TRBV21-1; J: TRBJ2-3
CDR3: ASSAPGTTRTGELF; V: TRBV9; J: TRBJ2-2
CDR3: ASSLAGGVTGNTIY; V: TRBV7-8; J: TRBJ1-3
CDR3: ASSQDGIGNTEAF; V: TRBV3-1/TRBV3-2; J: TRBJ1-1
CDR3: ASSVGVGIDEQY; V: TRBV9; J: TRBJ2-7
CDR3: ASSSDRKPYEQY; V: TRBV11-3; J: TRBJ2-7
CDR3: ASSPTGTSGGTGELF; V: TRBV7-9; J: TRBJ2-2
CDR3: ACSRERTQPQH; V: TRBV30; J: TRBJ1-5
CDR3: ASSYQGSSTDTQY; V: TRBV5-1; J: TRBJ2-3
CDR3: ASSYAGGLFLDEQF; V: TRBV6-5; J: TRBJ2-1
CDR3: ATMLGASIRETQY; V: TRBV5-1; J: TRBJ2-5
CDR3: AGLGPGRPAGANVLT; V: TRBV10-1; J: TRBJ2-6
CDR3: ASSYLAGGPAGELF; V: TRBV5-1; J: TRBJ2-2